The T cell receptor (beta chain) described here comes from a study of CD8 T cells in Susac syndrome. Overall study findings and caveats: As the study acknowledged, the number of individuals in its TCR sequencing and HLA analysis was relatively small.

Random hexamers were used to reverse transcribe roughly 0.45 to 1 ug of RNA. MiXCR, run by TCRdb on the immunoSEQ multiplex PCR reads, gives a single entry per CDR3 protein. The sample holds about 140,000 distinct CDR3 sequences, nearly 95% seen once. About this clonotype: The target antigen is unknown.

The germline CDR1 and CDR2 sequences are DFQATT and SNEGSKA (reference sequence). V shed 6 bases and J shed 3 bases, with 15 bases lying between them. This CDR3 comprises 13 residues. Material for sequencing was CD8+ T cells from PBMCs. This TCR was recovered from a human donor in good health. The V gene is TRBV20-1, the J gene TRBJ2-7; TRBD2 is a possible D gene (6 bases). The CDR3 sequence is CSASWDSLYEQYF. The CDR3 nucleotides are TGCAGTGCCTCATGGGACTCTCTCTACGAGCAGTACTTC.